This T cell receptor beta chain is from a study of CD8+ T cells in alopecia areata. cDNA serving as the sequencing template came from extracted, reverse transcribed RNA. Profiled with immunoSEQ multiplex PCR; TCRdb holds only in-frame clones, not every one. The repertoire consists of about 140,000 clones, with about 60% occurring once and the leading ten covering nearly 6.5%. The CDR3 loop spans 15 amino acids. Germline assignment: CDR1 SGHTA and CDR2 FQGTGA. V lost 2 bases and J 5 bases, leaving 12 bases between the germline ends. The sequence was collected from a human donor with alopecia areata. The V and J genes are TRBV7-3 and TRBJ2-2; no clear D gene. The sequencing used CD4+ T cells sorted from blood, collected at week 0. The CDR3 nucleotides are TGTGCCAGCAGCTTACGTGGCGAAGGAACCGGGGAGCTGTTTTTT. This translates into CASSLRGEGTGELFF.